What follows are 21 T cell receptor beta chains derived from one specimen sequenced in a study of blood T cell repertoires in COVID-19. Produced via immunoSEQ multiplex PCR; TCRdb's table is partial and in-frame only. The sample consists of some 100,000 clones, around 90% of them appearing once. The sequencing input was peripheral blood. The receptor source for this set is a woman in her 70s with acute or convalescent COVID-19.

The V and J genes are TRBV19 and TRBJ2-2; 9 bases agree with TRBD2. CDR1 and CDR2 (germline): LNHDA, SQIVND (reference sequence). V was clipped by 7 bases and J by 5 bases; unmatched bases: 5. The CDR3 sequence is 14 residues long. The CDR3 DNA sequence: TGTGCCAGTACCAGGACTAGCGCTACCGGGGAGCTGTTTTTT. Amino acids: CASTRTSATGELFF.

The V and J genes are TRBV30 and TRBJ1-5; D perhaps matches TRBD1 (6 bases). Germline CDR1 reads GTSNPN; CDR2 reads SVGIG (reference sequence). CDR3 length: 14 amino acids. Trimming stripped 2 bases from V and 5 bases from J, with 13 bases between. CDR3 in DNA: TGTGCCTGGAGTATCACGGCAGGGGATCAGCCCCAGCATTTT. Translating gives CAWSITAGDQPQHF. Variable domain in full (rest from reference TRBV30 and TRBJ1-5): SQTIHQWPATLVQPVGSPLSLECTVEGTSNPNLYWYRQAAGRGLQLLFYSVGIGQISSEVPQNLSASRPQDRQFILSSKKLLLSDSGFYLCAWSITAGDQPQHFGDGTRLSIL.

The chain is built from TRBV15 and TRBJ1-4; no definite D call. The germline V gene has CDR1 LNHNV and CDR2 YYDKDF (reference sequence). Trimming removed 1 base at V and 4 bases at J, with 10 bases between. This CDR3 contains 15 residues. The CDR3 DNA reads as TGTGCCACCAGCAGAGTTGGGCACCTTAATGAAAAACTGTTTTTT. It encodes CATSRVGHLNEKLFF.

The gene calls are TRBV5-4 and TRBJ2-7, with TRBD2 matching 7 bases. Trimming took 5 bases from V and 2 from J; bases not matched to a gene: 4. Germline values: CDR1 SGHNT, CDR2 YYREEE (reference sequence). CDR3 size: 13 residues. As DNA, the CDR3 is TGTGCCAGCAGTCAAGCGGGAACCTACGAGCAGTACTTC. This sequence encodes CASSQAGTYEQYF.

The J gene is TRBJ2-5, the V gene TRBV7-2; TRBD1 aligns across 9 bases. Looked up from germline, CDR1 is SGHTA and CDR2 is FQGNSA. Germline trimming cut 5 bases from V and 4 bases from J; bases unmatched to any gene: 2. The CDR3 sequence is 13 residues long. CDR3: CASSRTGVETQYF. As DNA, the CDR3 is TGTGCCAGCAGCCGGACAGGGGTAGAGACCCAGTACTTC.

This clone came up once. The V call is TRBV19, the J call TRBJ1-1; D gene ambiguous. The germline V and J ends were trimmed by 3 bases and 4 bases, with 9 bases remaining between them. The CDR3 totals 13 residues. Germline V gene lookup returns CDR1 LNHDA and CDR2 SQIVND (reference sequence). CDR3 DNA sequence: TGTGCCAGTAGTATGAGGGAAGTCACTGAAGCTTTCTTT. Translated, it gives CASSMREVTEAFF.

The chain links TRBV28 to TRBJ2-3; 14 bases fit TRBD2. With 6 bases clipped from V and 6 bases from J, the junction kept 11 bases outside the gene matches. The CDR3 length is 17 residues. Germline CDR1 is MDHEN and CDR2 is SYDVKM. CDR3 region: CASRITGLAGGWDTQYF. Here the CDR3 DNA reads TGTGCCAGCAGAATAACTGGACTAGCGGGAGGTTGGGATACGCAGTATTTT.

The chain links TRBV4-1 to TRBJ2-6; 7 bases agree with TRBD1. The germline gives CDR1 MGHRA, CDR2 YSYEKL. V lost 1 base and J lost 0; bases outside the gene matches: 12. The CDR3 has 20 amino acids. Here the CDR3 reads CASSQGRHENRGSGANVLTF. CDR3 bases: TGCGCCAGCAGCCAAGGGCGGCACGAAAACAGGGGCTCTGGGGCCAACGTCCTGACTTTC.

The genes are TRBV7-9 and TRBJ2-3, with TRBD1 identical over 8 bases. V shed 8 bases and J 2 bases; nucleotides not matched to a gene: 9. CDR3 length equals 15 residues. The germline V gene has CDR1 SEHNR and CDR2 FQNEAQ (reference sequence). The CDR3 nucleotides are TGTGCCAGCGCGTTCGGGACAGGTGACACAGATACGCAGTATTTT. It is translated as CASAFGTGDTDTQYF. The whole variable domain, remainder taken from reference TRBV7-9 and TRBJ2-3, is DTGVSQNPRHKITKRGQNVTFRCDPISEHNRLYWYRQTLGQGPEFLTYFQNEAQLEKSRLLSDRFSAERPKGSFSTLEIQRTEQGDSAMYLCASAFGTGDTDTQYFGPGTRLTVL.

The chain carries TRBV6-4 and TRBJ2-1, with 11 bases lining up with TRBD2. The CDR3 has 14 residues. The germline CDR1 and CDR2 sequences are MRHNA and SNTAGT. Trimming took 4 bases from V and 8 from J; bases not matched to a gene: 4. The CDR3 DNA reads as TGTGCCAGCAGTGCCGGGACTAGCGGCTATGAGCAGTTCTTC. It is translated as CASSAGTSGYEQFF.

This clone has a single count. The rearrangement joins TRBV7-9 to TRBJ1-1; maybe TRBD1 (5 bases). The germline gives CDR1 SEHNR, CDR2 FQNEAQ (reference sequence). Trimming shortened V by 3 bases and J by 0 bases, and 11 bases separated the two germline ends. The CDR3 has 15 residues. Here the CDR3 reads CASSFLQGVNTEAFF. In DNA form, the CDR3 reads TGTGCCAGCAGCTTTCTTCAAGGGGTGAACACTGAAGCTTTCTTT.

The chain recombines TRBV5-4 with TRBJ2-4, with D maybe TRBD1 (6 bases). From germline, CDR1 is SGHNT and CDR2 YYREEE (reference sequence). The CDR3 sequence is 17 residues long. Trimming pared 4 bases from V and 0 bases from J, leaving 17 bases between. CDR3 sequence: CASSRRDISLAKNIQYF. CDR3 in DNA: TGTGCCAGCAGCCGCCGGGACATATCCCTAGCCAAAAACATTCAGTACTTC.

The gene calls are TRBV24-1 and TRBJ1-6; D is perhaps TRBD1 (5 bases). CDR1 and CDR2 (germline): KGHDR, SFDVKD. The CDR3 consists of 15 residues. Trimming shortened V by 5 bases and J by 9 bases, and 16 bases separated the two germline ends. CDR3 sequence: CATSVRGGVGSPLHF. In DNA form, the CDR3 reads TGTGCCACCAGTGTAAGGGGAGGGGTCGGTTCACCCCTCCACTTT.

The chain is built from TRBV7-6 and TRBJ2-3, with 11 bases matching TRBD1. The CDR3 runs to 16 residues. From germline, CDR1 is SGHVS and CDR2 FNYEAQ. With 5 bases clipped from V and 6 bases from J, the junction kept 10 bases outside the gene matches. The CDR3 DNA reads TGTGCCAGCAGCCGAAACGGACAGGGGGCGTTGGATACGCAGTATTTT. Translating it yields CASSRNGQGALDTQYF.

The chain is built from TRBV28 and TRBJ2-7, with a tentative D call TRBD2 (5 bases). The CDR3 runs 15 residues. Germline CDR1 is MDHEN and CDR2 is SYDVKM. V lost 5 bases, J lost 1 base, and 15 bases lay in between. The CDR3 spells CASSIRGGPSYEQYF. In DNA, the CDR3 is TGTGCCAGCAGTATCCGAGGCGGGCCTTCCTACGAGCAGTACTTC.

This chain joins TRBV28 and TRBJ1-5, with no clear D. Trimming cost V 5 bases and J 0 bases, with 11 bases left between them. The CDR3 length is 15 residues. CDR1 and CDR2 (germline): MDHEN, SYDVKM. The CDR3 sequence is CASSITSFSNQPQHF. CDR3 sequence (DNA): TGTGCCAGCAGTATAACAAGTTTTAGCAATCAGCCCCAGCATTTT.

The chain carries TRBV27 and TRBJ2-7, with 10 bases fitting TRBD1. CDR3 length: 16 amino acids. V shed 4 bases, J shed 2 bases, and the junction held 8 bases outside the gene matches. Germline CDR1 MNHEY, CDR2 SMNVEV (reference sequence). The CDR3 bases are TGTGCCAGCAGTTCGGACAGGGGGGGGCTTGCCTACGAGCAGTACTTC. It encodes CASSSDRGGLAYEQYF.

This chain connects TRBV3-1 (or the pseudogene TRBV3-2) to TRBJ1-1, with 8 bases lining up with TRBD1. The ends lost 2 bases at V and 4 bases at J; junction bases unmatched: 0. Looked up from germline, CDR1 is LGHDT and CDR2 is YNNKEL (reference sequence). This CDR3 comprises 13 residues. Here the CDR3 reads CASSQQGATEAFF. The CDR3 DNA reads TGTGCCAGCAGCCAACAGGGGGCCACTGAAGCTTTCTTT.

As to this clone: This specimen includes other DNA sequences encoding the same CDR3. This chain joins TRBV5-1 and TRBJ2-1; TRBD2 is a possible D gene (7 bases). Trimming stripped 2 bases from V and 4 bases from J, with 13 bases between. The germline V gene has CDR1 SGHRS and CDR2 YFSETQ. This CDR3 is 15 amino acids long. In nucleotides, the CDR3 is TGCGCCAGCAGCTTTCAAGCGGGACAATACAATGAGCAGTTCTTC. It yields the protein CASSFQAGQYNEQFF.

The V call is TRBV14, the J call TRBJ2-5; D unresolved. Trimming pared 6 bases from V and 8 bases from J, leaving 10 bases between. The CDR3 runs to 11 residues. CDR1 is SGHDN and CDR2 is FVKESK in the germline V gene. The CDR3 spells CASSPGVTQYF. CDR3 DNA sequence: TGTGCCAGCAGTCCGGGTGTAACCCAGTACTTC.

The CDR3 DNA follows: TGTGCCAGCAGCCAAGGGGTAGCGGGGGGGCCCTACAATGAGCAGTTCTTC. Translation gives CASSQGVAGGPYNEQFF. The rearrangement links TRBV4-2 to TRBJ2-1, with TRBD2 matching 11 bases. Losses at the gene ends were 1 base for V and 2 bases for J; bases not matched to a gene: 4. Germline V gives CDR1 LGHNA, CDR2 YNFKEQ. This CDR3 contains 17 residues.